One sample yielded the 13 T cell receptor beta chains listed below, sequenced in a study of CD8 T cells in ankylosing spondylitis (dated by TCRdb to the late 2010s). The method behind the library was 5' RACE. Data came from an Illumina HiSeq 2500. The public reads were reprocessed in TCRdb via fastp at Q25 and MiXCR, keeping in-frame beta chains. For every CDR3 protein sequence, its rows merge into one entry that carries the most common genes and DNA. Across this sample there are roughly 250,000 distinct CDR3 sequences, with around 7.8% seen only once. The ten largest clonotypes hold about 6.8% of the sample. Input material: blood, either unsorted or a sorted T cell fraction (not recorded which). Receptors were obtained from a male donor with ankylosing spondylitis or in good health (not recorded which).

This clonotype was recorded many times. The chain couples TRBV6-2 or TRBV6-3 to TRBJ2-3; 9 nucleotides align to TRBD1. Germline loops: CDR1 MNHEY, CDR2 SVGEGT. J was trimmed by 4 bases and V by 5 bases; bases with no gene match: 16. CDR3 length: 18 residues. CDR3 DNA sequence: TGTGCCAGCAGTCTCCAACTTTTGACGGGACAGGGTGCAGATACGCAGTATTTT. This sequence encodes CASSLQLLTGQGADTQYF.

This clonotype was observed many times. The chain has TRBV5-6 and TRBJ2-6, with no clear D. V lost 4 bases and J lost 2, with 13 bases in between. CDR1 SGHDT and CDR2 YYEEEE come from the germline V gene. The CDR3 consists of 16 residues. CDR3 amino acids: CASSHRIETGANVLTF. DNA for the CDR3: TGTGCCAGCAGCCATCGGATCGAAACTGGGGCCAACGTCCTGACTTTC.

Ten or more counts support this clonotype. The CDR3 sequence: CASSLYLPQPIATNEKLFF. CDR3 DNA: TGTGCCAGCAGTTTATATTTACCTCAGCCGATTGCAACTAATGAAAAACTGTTTTTT. This chain connects TRBV12-3 or TRBV12-4 to TRBJ1-4; D remains unclear. The CDR3 is made up of 19 amino acids. V was trimmed by 2 bases and J by 0 bases, leaving 19 bases between them.

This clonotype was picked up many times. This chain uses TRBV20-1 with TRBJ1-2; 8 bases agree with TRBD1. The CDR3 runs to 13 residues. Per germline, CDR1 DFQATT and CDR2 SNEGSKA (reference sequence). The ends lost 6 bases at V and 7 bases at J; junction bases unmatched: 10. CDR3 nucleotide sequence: TGCAGTGCCAGGCTCCAGGGGGCGGTTGGCTACACCTTC. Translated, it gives CSARLQGAVGYTF.

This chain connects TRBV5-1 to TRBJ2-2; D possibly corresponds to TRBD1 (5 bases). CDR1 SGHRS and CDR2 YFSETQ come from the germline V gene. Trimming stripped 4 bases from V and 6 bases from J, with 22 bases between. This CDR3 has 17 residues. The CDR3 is CASSKGPGLEIPGELFF. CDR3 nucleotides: TGCGCCAGCAGCAAGGGGCCGGGCCTGGAAATTCCCGGGGAGCTGTTTTTT. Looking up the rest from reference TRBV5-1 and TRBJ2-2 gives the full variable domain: KAGVTQTPRYLIKTRGQQVTLSCSPISGHRSVSWYQQTPGQGLQFLFEYFSETQRNKGNFPGRFSGRQFSNSRSEMNVSTLELGDSALYLCASSKGPGLEIPGELFFGEGSRLTVL.

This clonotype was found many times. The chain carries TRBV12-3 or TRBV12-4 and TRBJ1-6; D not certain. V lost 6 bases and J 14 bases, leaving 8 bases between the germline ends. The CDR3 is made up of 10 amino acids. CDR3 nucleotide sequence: TGTGCCAGCAGGGGGATCACCCTCCACTTT. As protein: CASRGITLHF.

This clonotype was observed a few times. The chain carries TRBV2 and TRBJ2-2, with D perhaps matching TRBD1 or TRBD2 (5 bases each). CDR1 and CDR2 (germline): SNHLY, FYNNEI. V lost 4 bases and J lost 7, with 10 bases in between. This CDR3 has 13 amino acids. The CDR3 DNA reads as TGTGCCAGCAGTGCTGGGGCGGGCGGGGAGCTGTTTTTT. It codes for CASSAGAGGELFF.

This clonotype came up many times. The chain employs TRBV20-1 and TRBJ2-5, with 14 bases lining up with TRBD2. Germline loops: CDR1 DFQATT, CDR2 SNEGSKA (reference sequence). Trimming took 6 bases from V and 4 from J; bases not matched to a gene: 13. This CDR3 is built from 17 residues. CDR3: CSATNMGLAGVGETQYF. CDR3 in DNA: TGCAGTGCCACCAATATGGGACTAGCGGGGGTGGGAGAGACCCAGTACTTC.

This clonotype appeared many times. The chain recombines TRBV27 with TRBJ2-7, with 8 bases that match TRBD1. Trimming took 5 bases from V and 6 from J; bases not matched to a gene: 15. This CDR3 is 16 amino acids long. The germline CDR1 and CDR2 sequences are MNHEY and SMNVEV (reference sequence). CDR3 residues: CASSETGTGRVAEQYF. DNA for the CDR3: TGTGCCAGCAGTGAGACCGGGACAGGTAGGGTGGCCGAGCAGTACTTC.

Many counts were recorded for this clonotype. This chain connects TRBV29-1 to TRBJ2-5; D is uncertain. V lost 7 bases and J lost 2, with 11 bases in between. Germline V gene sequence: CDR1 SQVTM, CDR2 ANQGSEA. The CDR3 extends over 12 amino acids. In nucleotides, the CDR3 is TGCAGCGAAACGGGCTTACAAGAGACCCAGTACTTC. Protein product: CSETGLQETQYF.

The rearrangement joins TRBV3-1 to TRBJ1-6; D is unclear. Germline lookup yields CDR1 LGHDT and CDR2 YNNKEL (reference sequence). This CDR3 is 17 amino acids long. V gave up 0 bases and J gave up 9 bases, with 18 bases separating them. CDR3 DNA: TGTGCCAGCAGCCAAGATAAAATTCGACGAAGCGGTTCACCCCTCCACTTT. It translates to CASSQDKIRRSGSPLHF.

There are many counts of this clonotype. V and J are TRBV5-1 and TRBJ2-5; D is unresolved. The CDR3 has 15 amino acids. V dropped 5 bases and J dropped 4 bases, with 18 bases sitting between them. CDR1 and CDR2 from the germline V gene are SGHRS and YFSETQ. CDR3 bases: TGCGCCAGCAGTCAAAACCCGGCCGGGCGAGAGACCCAGTACTTC. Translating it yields CASSQNPAGRETQYF.

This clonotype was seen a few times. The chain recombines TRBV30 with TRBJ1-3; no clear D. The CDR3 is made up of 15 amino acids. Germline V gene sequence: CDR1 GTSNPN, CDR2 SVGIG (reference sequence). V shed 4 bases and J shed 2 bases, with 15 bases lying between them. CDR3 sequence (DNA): TGTGCCTGGACCCCCGGGCCGATAACTGGAAACACCATATATTTT. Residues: CAWTPGPITGNTIYF. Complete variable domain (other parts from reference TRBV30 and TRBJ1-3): SQTIHQWPATLVQPVGSPLSLECTVEGTSNPNLYWYRQAAGRGLQLLFYSVGIGQISSEVPQNLSASRPQDRQFILSSKKLLLSDSGFYLCAWTPGPITGNTIYFGEGSWLTVV.